Below are 9 T cell receptor beta chains sequenced from a single sample in a study of OX40 agonist ivuxolimab in advanced cancers. Data came from immunoSEQ multiplex PCR; TCRdb stores just in-frame clones and leaves some out. The table lists more than 75,000 clones, more than 85% of them singletons, with around 0.82% in the top ten. The input for sequencing was CD4+ or CD8+ T cells sorted from blood, taken in a trial of the OX40 agonist ivuxolimab. The receptor set was obtained from an adult with an advanced solid tumor such as melanoma, head and neck, liver or kidney cancer.

The chain uses TRBV28 and TRBJ1-2; D perhaps matches TRBD1 (5 bases). With 5 bases removed from V and 5 bases from J, the gap between germline ends came to 12 bases. Germline CDR1 and CDR2: MDHEN and SYDVKM. This CDR3 is built from 13 residues. CDR3 in amino acids: CASSALRGYGYTF. Written as DNA, the CDR3 is TGTGCCAGCAGTGCACTACGGGGGTATGGCTACACCTTC.

V gene TRBV6-5 combines with J gene TRBJ2-1; D possibly corresponds to TRBD2 (6 bases). CDR1 and CDR2 (germline): MNHEY, SVGAGI. This CDR3 spans 15 amino acids. V lost 2 bases and J lost 3, with 11 bases in between. The CDR3 loop reads CASSYLPSDYNEQFF. The CDR3 DNA sequence: TGTGCCAGCAGTTACCTGCCTAGCGACTACAATGAGCAGTTCTTC.

V usage is TRBV7-8 and J usage is TRBJ2-3; the D gene is possibly TRBD2 (5 bases). This CDR3 spans 14 amino acids. Trimming took off 5 bases at V and 6 bases at J, with 15 bases between the two ends. Germline V gives CDR1 SGHVS, CDR2 FQNEAQ. The CDR3 DNA follows: TGTGCCAGCAGCCCTAGCTTTTTGGCGGATACGCAGTATTTT. Translated: CASSPSFLADTQYF.

The V and J genes are TRBV7-9 and TRBJ1-1; D is ambiguous. V shed 2 bases and J shed 4 bases, with 17 bases lying between them. This CDR3 is built from 16 residues. Germline V gene data show CDR1 as SEHNR and CDR2 as FQNEAQ (reference sequence). The CDR3 sequence: CASSLHGGLLRTEAFF. CDR3 coding DNA: TGTGCCAGCAGCTTACATGGAGGGCTGCTACGCACTGAAGCTTTCTTT.

This rearrangement joins TRBV6-6 to TRBJ1-2; D is uncertain. V was trimmed by 7 bases and J by 5 bases, leaving 11 bases between them. CDR1 and CDR2 (germline): MNHNY, SVGAGI (reference sequence). The CDR3 contains 12 residues. The CDR3 loop is CASNIGAYGYTF. The CDR3 bases are TGTGCCAGCAACATTGGAGCTTATGGCTACACCTTC.

This chain connects TRBV5-1 to TRBJ2-3; D uncertain. V lost 1 base, J lost 3 bases, and 12 bases lay in between. The germline CDR1 and CDR2 sequences are SGHRS and YFSETQ. This CDR3 is 15 amino acids long. This chain's CDR3 is CASSLTEPGTDTQYF. The CDR3 DNA follows: TGCGCCAGCAGCTTGACGGAGCCCGGGACAGATACGCAGTATTTT.

V gene TRBV6-4 combines with J gene TRBJ2-1, with D possibly matching TRBD2 (5 bases). Germline CDR1 MRHNA, CDR2 SNTAGT. The CDR3 runs 13 residues. V lost 3 bases, J lost 9 bases, and 12 bases lay in between. Here the CDR3 reads CASSEAAGTEQFF. The CDR3 bases are TGTGCCAGCAGTGAGGCGGCGGGTACTGAGCAGTTCTTC.

The chain couples TRBV25-1 to TRBJ1-5, with 7 bases aligning to TRBD1. Germline CDR1 and CDR2: MGHDK and SYGVNS. The trim removed 8 bases at V and 3 bases at J, leaving 7 bases unmatched. The CDR3 length is 14 residues. CDR3 region: CASSPTGANQPQHF. In nucleotides, the CDR3 is TGTGCCAGCTCTCCTACAGGGGCCAATCAGCCCCAGCATTTT.

The genes are TRBV5-1 and TRBJ2-3; D is uncertain. The CDR3 loop spans 11 amino acids. Trimming removed 2 bases from V and 2 bases from J, with 0 bases in between. Looked up from germline, CDR1 is SGHRS and CDR2 is YFSETQ. Here the CDR3 reads CASSFTDTQYF. The CDR3 DNA reads TGCGCCAGCAGCTTCACAGATACGCAGTATTTT.